What follows are 22 T cell receptor beta chains derived from one specimen sequenced in a study of regulatory T cells in long-lasting Graves disease. Sequencing libraries for TCR beta were prepared with iRepertoire HTBI primers and Arm-PCR of CDR3 regions. TCRdb reprocessed the multiplex PCR reads via MiXCR and lists one record per CDR3 protein. The sample lists some 460,000 distinct CDR3 sequences; about 16% were seen once. Time point noted: newly diagnosed GD, antithyroid drugs for less than 3 months. From PBMCs, RNA was extracted and then used to make the TCR library. This same sample was also taken into another study, of T cells in Graves' hyperthyroidism and ophthalmopathy.

Sample: peripheral blood mononuclear cells (PBMCs), taken at new diagnosis, from a patient treated with antithyroid drugs. The receptors originated from a man aged 40-49 years with Graves disease.

The table lists this clonotype with many counts. This rearrangement joins TRBV12-3 or TRBV12-4 to TRBJ2-1; tentatively, D is TRBD2 (6 bases). CDR3 length equals 15 residues. The V end was cut by 3 bases, the J end by 2 bases, with 11 bases between. DNA for the CDR3: TGTGCCAGCAGTTTTGCTAGCGCGACCTACAATGAGCAGTTCTTC. The encoded protein is CASSFASATYNEQFF.

Concerning this clonotype itself: This CDR3 is missing its conserved last phenylalanine or tryptophan, likely due to a read error. The chain uses TRBV9 and TRBJ2-2, with unresolved D. Germline CDR1 and CDR2: SGDLS and YYNGEE. The V end was cut by 2 bases, the J end by 5 bases, with 4 bases between. The length of the CDR3 is 12 residues. The DNA for the CDR3 is TGTGCCAGCAGCGTCAAAACCGGGGAGCTGTTTTCT. It encodes CASSVKTGELFS.

The chain uses TRBV5-1 and TRBJ2-7; 8 bases are shared with TRBD2. V was clipped by 4 bases and J by 1 base; unmatched bases: 7. This CDR3 contains 15 residues. Germline CDR1 is SGHRS and CDR2 is YFSETQ. The CDR3 region is CASSNPGTSSYEQYF. The CDR3 DNA is TGCGCCAGCAGCAACCCCGGGACTAGTTCCTACGAGCAGTACTTC.

The sample holds a few counts of this clonotype. The rearrangement joins TRBV6-1 to TRBJ2-5; TRBD1 might be the D (5 bases). The CDR3 contains 12 residues. The germline CDR1 and CDR2 sequences are MNHNS and SASEGT. The germline V and J ends were trimmed by 6 bases and 4 bases, with 9 bases remaining between them. CDR3 amino acids: CASRGVLETQYF. The CDR3 DNA sequence: TGTGCCAGCAGAGGGGTGTTAGAGACCCAGTACTTC.

J is TRBJ2-5 and V is TRBV7-6; perhaps TRBD2 as D (6 bases). CDR3 length equals 14 residues. The ends were cut back, 5 bases at V and 1 base at J, with 11 bases in the middle. CDR1 SGHVS and CDR2 FNYEAQ come from the germline V gene. The CDR3 coding sequence is TGTGCCAGCAGCCCACCCGGGGGCCAAGAGACCCAGTACTTC. This codes for CASSPPGGQETQYF.

In its sample, this clonotype was seen many times. The chain joins TRBV15 to TRBJ1-5, with no clear D. The CDR3 has 15 amino acids. The V gene's germline CDR1 is LNHNV and CDR2 YYDKDF (reference sequence). Trimming cost V 2 bases and J 2 bases, with 10 bases left between them. CDR3 coding DNA: TGTGCCACCAGCAGATTATTTATGGGCAATCAGCCCCAGCATTTT. Amino acid sequence: CATSRLFMGNQPQHF.

The rearrangement joins TRBV19 to TRBJ2-1; D uncertain. This CDR3 comprises 13 residues. V lost 7 bases and J lost 5, with 12 bases in between. The germline CDR1 and CDR2 sequences are LNHDA and SQIVND (reference sequence). CDR3 region: CASKKFPDNEQFF. Here the CDR3 DNA reads TGTGCCAGTAAAAAGTTCCCGGACAATGAGCAGTTCTTC.

V and J are TRBV19 and TRBJ1-5; 8 bases are a match to TRBD1. CDR1 and CDR2 from the germline V gene are LNHDA and SQIVND (reference sequence). The CDR3 spans 17 residues. Trimming cost V 6 bases and J 6 bases; bases outside gene matches: 16. CDR3 loop: CASSRGQGPSGGQPQHF. CDR3 coding DNA: TGTGCCAGTAGCCGAGGACAGGGCCCGTCGGGGGGTCAGCCCCAGCATTTT.

The chain employs TRBV6-9 and TRBJ1-2; the D is unclear. V gave up 3 bases and J gave up 0 bases, with 2 bases separating them. Germline V gene data show CDR1 as MNHGY and CDR2 as SVAAGI. The CDR3 runs to 12 residues. The CDR3 region has the DNA TGTGCCAGCAGTTACTCTAACTATGGCTACACCTTC. This sequence encodes CASSYSNYGYTF.

This clonotype has just a few counts. The V gene is TRBV7-9, the J gene TRBJ1-1, with 10 bases fitting TRBD1. Losses at the gene ends were 7 bases for V and 0 bases for J; bases not matched to a gene: 14. The CDR3 runs 18 residues. The germline CDR1 and CDR2 sequences are SEHNR and FQNEAQ (reference sequence). The CDR3 reads CASTGGTGTGAVNTEAFF. CDR3 nucleotides: TGTGCCAGCACCGGGGGTACCGGGACAGGGGCGGTGAACACTGAAGCTTTCTTT.

In its sample, this clonotype was seen many times. The J gene is TRBJ1-1, the V gene TRBV15; possibly TRBD1 for D (6 bases). Per the germline V gene, CDR1 is LNHNV and CDR2 is YYDKDF (reference sequence). The germline V and J ends were trimmed by 0 bases and 2 bases, with 7 bases remaining between them. This CDR3 has 14 amino acids. The CDR3 DNA is TGTGCCACCAGCAGAGAGGGGGCTAACACTGAAGCTTTCTTT. The encoded protein is CATSREGANTEAFF.

The table lists this clonotype with many counts. The rearrangement joins TRBV6-2 or TRBV6-3 to TRBJ2-7; TRBD2 matches at 11 bases. CDR1 MNHEY and CDR2 SVGEGT come from the germline V gene. V lost 5 bases to trimming and J lost 3 bases; unmatched junction nucleotides: 9. The CDR3 is 16 amino acids. In DNA, the CDR3 is TGTGCCAGCAGTCCAGAAGGGCTAGCGGGAGGCTACGAGCAGTACTTC. This codes for CASSPEGLAGGYEQYF.

This clonotype turned up a few times. The chain employs TRBV11-2 and TRBJ1-5, with D hard to call. V was cut by 5 bases and J by 2 bases, with 10 bases left in between. CDR3 length: 14 residues. The germline V gene has CDR1 SGHAT and CDR2 FQNNGV. The CDR3 loop is CASSAISGNQPQHF. DNA for the CDR3: TGTGCCAGCAGCGCCATAAGTGGCAATCAGCCCCAGCATTTT.

This clonotype was counted ten times or more. This chain links TRBV12-3 or TRBV12-4 with TRBJ1-1; D unresolved. The CDR3 runs 13 residues. Trimming cost V 6 bases and J 3 bases, with 11 bases left between them. The CDR3 reads CASSRTFDTEAFF. The CDR3 DNA is TGTGCCAGCAGCCGGACCTTTGACACTGAAGCTTTCTTT.

This chain uses TRBV4-1 with TRBJ1-4; possibly TRBD1 for D (6 bases). The CDR3 length is 15 residues. Trimming took 0 bases from V and 10 from J, leaving 15 bases between them. CDR1 and CDR2 (germline): MGHRA, YSYEKL. The CDR3 here is CASSQDPGALRKLFF. CDR3 sequence (DNA): TGCGCCAGCAGCCAAGATCCGGGGGCGCTGAGAAAACTGTTTTTT.

A note on this clonotype: This may be a read error, as it is one base from a much larger clone. The CDR3 here is CASIGLTGGTQYF. Here the CDR3 DNA reads TGTGCCAGCATCGGACTGACCGGGGGTACGCAGTATTTT. This chain links TRBV12-3 or TRBV12-4 with TRBJ2-3, with a possible D match to TRBD2 (6 bases). Trimming pared 7 bases from V and 8 bases from J, leaving 16 bases between. This CDR3 is 13 amino acids long.

This clonotype was detected a few times. This sequence joins TRBV7-3 and TRBJ2-3; D is possibly TRBD1 (5 bases). The CDR3 length is 13 residues. CDR1 is SGHTA, CDR2 FQGTGA, per germline. V lost 1 base and J 4 bases, leaving 6 bases between the germline ends. The CDR3: CASSLIGADTQYF. For the CDR3, the DNA is TGTGCCAGCAGCTTAATAGGGGCAGATACGCAGTATTTT.

The gene calls are TRBV15 and TRBJ1-1; TRBD1 matches at 8 bases. Germline CDR1 is LNHNV and CDR2 is YYDKDF (reference sequence). This CDR3 spans 16 amino acids. J lost 0 bases, V lost 2 bases, and 5 bases had no gene match. The CDR3 nucleotides read TGTGCCACCAGCAGACAGGGGGCCGGCTTGAACACTGAAGCTTTCTTT. It translates to CATSRQGAGLNTEAFF.

This clonotype came up many times. The chain uses TRBV11-3 and TRBJ2-5; D is unclear. The CDR3 sequence is 15 residues long. Trimming removed 5 bases at V and 4 bases at J, with 17 bases between. The germline CDR1 and CDR2 sequences are SGHNT and YENEEA. The CDR3 nucleotides are TGTGCCAGCAGCCGCGGACCGACCCCCCTAGAGACCCAGTACTTC. Amino acid sequence: CASSRGPTPLETQYF.

This chain uses TRBV9 with TRBJ2-3; D may be TRBD1 or TRBD2 (5 bases each). Per the germline V gene, CDR1 is SGDLS and CDR2 is YYNGEE. The CDR3 sequence is 14 residues long. V lost 6 bases to trimming and J lost 5 bases, with 16 bases between them. CDR3 loop: CASTADPGRDTQYF. DNA of the CDR3: TGTGCCAGCACCGCAGACCCAGGGAGAGATACGCAGTATTTT. Based on the CDR3 plus reference TRBV9 and TRBJ2-3, the full variable domain is DSGVTQTPKHLITATGQRVTLRCSPRSGDLSVYWYQQSLDQGLQFLIQYYNGEERAKGNILERFSAQQFPDLHSELNLSSLELGDSALYFCASTADPGRDTQYFGPGTRLTVL.

This clonotype was recorded a few times. V gene TRBV15 combines with J gene TRBJ1-5; D remains ambiguous. V lost 3 bases to trimming and J lost 5 bases, with 8 bases between them. The CDR3 consists of 13 residues. The germline CDR1 and CDR2 sequences are LNHNV and YYDKDF (reference sequence). The CDR3 loop reads CATSSVLDQPQHF. The CDR3 DNA is TGTGCCACCAGCAGTGTGTTGGATCAGCCCCAGCATTTT.

This clonotype was seen ten or more times. Since no conserved phenylalanine or tryptophan closes the CDR3, a read error is the likely cause. The DNA is left out, because the CDR3 cannot be placed on it with certainty; the CDR3 is given as TCRdb lists it. The V and J genes are TRBV28 and TRBJ2-7; the DNA was not used to check the table's D call, TRBD1. Inclusive of both ends, the CDR3 amounts to 11 amino acids. CDR1 MDHEN and CDR2 SYDVKM come from the germline V gene. The CDR3 loop is CASSSGQGLST.